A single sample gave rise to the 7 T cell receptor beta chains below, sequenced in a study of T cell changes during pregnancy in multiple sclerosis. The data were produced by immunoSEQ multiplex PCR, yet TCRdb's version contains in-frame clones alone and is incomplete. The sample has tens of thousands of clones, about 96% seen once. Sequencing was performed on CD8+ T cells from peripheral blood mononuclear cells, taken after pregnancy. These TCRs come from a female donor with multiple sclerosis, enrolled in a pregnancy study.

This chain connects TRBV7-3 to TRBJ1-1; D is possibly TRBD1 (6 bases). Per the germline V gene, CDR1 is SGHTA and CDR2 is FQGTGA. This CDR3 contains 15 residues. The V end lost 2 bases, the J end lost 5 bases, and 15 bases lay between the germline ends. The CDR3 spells CASSLGYGGHTEAFF. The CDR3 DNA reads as TGTGCCAGCAGCTTAGGTTACGGGGGGCATACTGAAGCTTTCTTT. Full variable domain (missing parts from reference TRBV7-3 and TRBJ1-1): GAGVSQTPSNKVTEKGKYVELRCDPISGHTALYWYRQSLGQGPEFLIYFQGTGAADDSGLPNDRFFAVRPEGSVSTLKIQRTERGDSAVYLCASSLGYGGHTEAFFGQGTRLTVV.

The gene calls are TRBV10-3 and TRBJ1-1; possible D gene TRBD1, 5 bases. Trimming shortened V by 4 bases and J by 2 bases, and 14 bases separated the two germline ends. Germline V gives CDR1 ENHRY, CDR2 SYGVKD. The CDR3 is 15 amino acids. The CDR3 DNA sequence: TGTGCCATCAGTGTTATTCAGGGTCAAAACACTGAAGCTTTCTTT. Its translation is CAISVIQGQNTEAFF.

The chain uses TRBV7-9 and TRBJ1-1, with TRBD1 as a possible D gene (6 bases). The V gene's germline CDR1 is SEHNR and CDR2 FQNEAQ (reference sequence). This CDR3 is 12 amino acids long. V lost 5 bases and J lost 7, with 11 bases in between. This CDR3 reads CASSRPQGEAFF. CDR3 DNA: TGTGCCAGCAGCCGACCACAGGGTGAAGCTTTCTTT.

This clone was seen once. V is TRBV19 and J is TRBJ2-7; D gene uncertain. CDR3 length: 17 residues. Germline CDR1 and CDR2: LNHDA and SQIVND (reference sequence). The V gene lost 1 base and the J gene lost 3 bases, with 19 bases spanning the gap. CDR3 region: CASSIAFSLRFSYEQYF. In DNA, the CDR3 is TGTGCCAGTAGTATAGCGTTTAGTCTGAGGTTTAGCTACGAGCAGTACTTC.

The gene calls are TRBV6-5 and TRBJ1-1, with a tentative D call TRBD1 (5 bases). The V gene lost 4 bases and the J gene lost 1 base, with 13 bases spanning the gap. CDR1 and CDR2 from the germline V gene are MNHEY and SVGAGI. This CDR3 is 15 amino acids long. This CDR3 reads CASSLVQGANTEAFF. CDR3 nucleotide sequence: TGTGCCAGCAGTTTAGTTCAGGGTGCGAACACTGAAGCTTTCTTT.

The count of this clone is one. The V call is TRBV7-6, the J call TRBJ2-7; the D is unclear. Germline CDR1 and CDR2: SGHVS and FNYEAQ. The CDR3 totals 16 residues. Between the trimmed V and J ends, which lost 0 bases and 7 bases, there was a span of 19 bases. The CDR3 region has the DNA TGTGCCAGCAGCTTAGCGATGTCTAACCCTCCTAGGGAGCAGTACTTC. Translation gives CASSLAMSNPPREQYF.

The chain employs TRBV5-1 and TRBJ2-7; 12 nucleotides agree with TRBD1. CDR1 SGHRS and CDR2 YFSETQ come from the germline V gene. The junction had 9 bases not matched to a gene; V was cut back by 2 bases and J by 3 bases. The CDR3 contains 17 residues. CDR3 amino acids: CASSFPGTGGFDYEQYF. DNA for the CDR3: TGCGCCAGCAGCTTCCCCGGGACAGGGGGCTTCGACTACGAGCAGTACTTC.